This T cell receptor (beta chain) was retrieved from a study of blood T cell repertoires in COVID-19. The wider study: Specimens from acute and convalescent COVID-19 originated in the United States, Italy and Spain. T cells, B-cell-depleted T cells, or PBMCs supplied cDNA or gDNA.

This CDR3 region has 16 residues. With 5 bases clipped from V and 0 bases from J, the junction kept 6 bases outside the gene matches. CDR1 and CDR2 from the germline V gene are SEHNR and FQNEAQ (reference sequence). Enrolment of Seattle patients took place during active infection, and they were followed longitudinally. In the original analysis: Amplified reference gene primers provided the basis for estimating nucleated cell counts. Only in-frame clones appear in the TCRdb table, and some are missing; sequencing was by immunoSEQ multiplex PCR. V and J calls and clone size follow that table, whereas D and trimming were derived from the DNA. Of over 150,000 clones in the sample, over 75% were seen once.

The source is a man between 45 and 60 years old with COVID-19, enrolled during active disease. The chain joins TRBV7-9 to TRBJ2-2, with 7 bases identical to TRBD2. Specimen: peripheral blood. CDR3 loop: CASSGGLFANTGELFF. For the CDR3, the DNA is TGTGCCAGCAGCGGGGGACTATTCGCGAACACCGGGGAGCTGTTTTTT.